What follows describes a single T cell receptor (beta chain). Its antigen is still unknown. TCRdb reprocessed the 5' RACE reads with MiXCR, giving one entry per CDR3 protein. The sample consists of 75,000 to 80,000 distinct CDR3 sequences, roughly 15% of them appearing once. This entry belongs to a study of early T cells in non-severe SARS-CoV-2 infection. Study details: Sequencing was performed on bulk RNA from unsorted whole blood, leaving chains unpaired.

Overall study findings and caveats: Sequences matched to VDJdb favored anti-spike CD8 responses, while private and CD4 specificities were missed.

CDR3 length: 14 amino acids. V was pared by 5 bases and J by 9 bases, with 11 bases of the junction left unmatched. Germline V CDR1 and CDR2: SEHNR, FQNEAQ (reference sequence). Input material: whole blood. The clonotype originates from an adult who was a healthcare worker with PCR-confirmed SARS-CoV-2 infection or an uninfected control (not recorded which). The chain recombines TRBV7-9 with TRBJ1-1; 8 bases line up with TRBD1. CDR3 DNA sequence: TGTGCCAGCAGCACCCGACAGGGGAGGGAGCAAGCTTTCTTT. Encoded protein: CASSTRQGREQAFF.